The clone carrying this T cell receptor (beta chain) came up a few times. As yet, its antigen is unknown. One entry per CDR3 protein, called by TCRdb with MiXCR from the 5' RACE reads. This sample has under 100,000 distinct CDR3 sequences, with roughly 5.2% found just once. This CDR3 region has 16 residues. The V and J ends lost 4 bases and 3 bases, in that order; junction bases with no gene match: 0. Per germline, CDR1 MNHNS and CDR2 SASEGT. This entry is derived from a study of T cells after yellow fever vaccination. Study-wide points: Some clonotypes were seen in both the CD4 and the CD8 compartments. These made up a small share and likely arose from convergent recombination.

The V and J genes are TRBV6-1 and TRBJ2-6; 13 bases fit TRBD2. Sequenced here: CD8+ T cells sorted from PBMCs, sampled 10 days after the yellow fever booster vaccination. The receptor was derived from a man aged 18 to 29 who received the YFV17D yellow fever vaccine. The CDR3 sequence: CASSGLAGGGANVLTF. The CDR3 nucleotides read TGTGCCAGCAGTGGACTAGCGGGGGGTGGGGCCAACGTCCTGACTTTC.